Described below is a single TCR beta chain sequence and its context. This entry is derived from a study of control samples from healthy donors and cancer patients. The V and J ends lost 5 bases and 5 bases respectively, with 6 bases between them. The CDR3 is 12 residues long. TCRdb keeps only in-frame clones here, not all; method: immunoSEQ multiplex PCR. The table has over 75,000 clones, around four fifths seen once. This sequence was found in a man aged 30 to 45 in good health. The rearrangement joins TRBV12-3 or TRBV12-4 to TRBJ2-2, with D possibly being TRBD1 (5 bases). The sequenced sample consisted of blood. This CDR3 reads CASSRGTGELFF. DNA of the CDR3: TGTGCCAGCAGTAGGGGTACCGGGGAGCTGTTTTTT.